Detailed here is one T cell receptor beta chain. Its antigen is unknown. The sample belongs to a study of T-cell memory formation after mild COVID-19. V shed 0 bases and J 1 base; nucleotides not matched to a gene: 5. This CDR3 contains 17 residues. Germline CDR1 LNHNV, CDR2 YYDKDF (reference sequence). With constant-segment primers, 5'RACE yielded cDNA libraries of TCR alpha and TCR beta that carried sample barcodes and UMIs. TCRdb used MiXCR to reprocess the 5' RACE reads, holding one entry per CDR3 protein. The sample lists 290,000 or so distinct CDR3 sequences, approximately 19% occurring once. Points from the study as a whole: Day 37-peaking second-wave clones had unconfirmed SARS-CoV-2 specificity. Day 15 to 85 contracting clones showed balanced CD4/CD8; later expanders leaned CD4+. Researchers found some responding clones in pre-infection memory, a sign that cross-reactive memory joined.

What was sequenced was PBMCs or a T cell subset sorted from them (not recorded which). This receptor was identified in a man younger than 30 who had mild COVID-19 (a few samples of this study predate the infection). Cell type and time point are not known. The chain joins TRBV15 to TRBJ2-2, with 7 bases aligning to TRBD2. CDR3 amino acids: CATSREQAGENTGELFF. Written as DNA, the CDR3 is TGTGCCACCAGCAGAGAACAGGCGGGGGAGAACACCGGGGAGCTGTTTTTT.